The rows below give T cell receptor beta chains drawn from one sample of a study of T cell responses to AZD1222 COVID-19 vaccine. Profiled with immunoSEQ multiplex PCR; TCRdb holds only in-frame clones, not every one. The sample lists some 100,000 clones; about 93% were seen once. The specimen comprised peripheral blood, sampled 28 days after the second AZD1222 dose. The receptors stem from an adult who received the AZD1222 COVID-19 vaccine. The conserved cysteine and the conserved F or W are not part of the CDR3 here.

V gene,CDR3 protein
TRBV2,ASRRQGSSTEAF
TRBV6-2/TRBV6-3,ASSSLQGAYYEQY
TRBV5-6,ASSPSGRAVNQPQH
TRBV9,ASGIGGSSGNTIY
TRBV7-9,ASSVEQSYGYT
TRBV11-3,ASSRTGGYGYT
TRBV4-3,ASSLEDRANYGYT
TRBV3-1/TRBV3-2,ASSQDWGQLGNSPLH
TRBV19,ASRDRGLMNTEAF
TRBV11-2,ASSLVPDTQY
TRBV7-9,ASSLVSPVNEKLF
TRBV4-2,ASSQGSGKAGQPQH
TRBV24-1,ATSDAPSRDSNFKLNYGYT
TRBV25-1,ASSDPQGARGAF
TRBV7-9,ASSSTGLIEKLF
TRBV9,ASSVGSDRDSGNTIY